These T cell receptor beta chains were read from a single sample in a study of molecular identifiers for immune sequencing clone quantification. TCRdb re-called the PCR reads with MiXCR, one entry per CDR3 protein. This sample has about 640,000 distinct CDR3 sequences, with 20% found just once. The sample was naive CD8+ T cells from blood, with Jurkat cell RNA spiked in. These receptors came from a human donor in good health. Some libraries in this study had Jurkat cell RNA spiked in. CDR3s include the opening cysteine and the closing phenylalanine or tryptophan. Fields, in order: J gene, V gene, CDR3 protein.

J: TRBJ2-1
V: TRBV28
CDR3: CASSLSQVSVDNEQFF

J: TRBJ2-7
V: TRBV7-9
CDR3: CASSKPGLGYEQYF

J: TRBJ2-6
V: TRBV19
CDR3: CASFPSLDRSTGANVLTF

J: TRBJ2-3
V: TRBV4-3
CDR3: CASSQESAPSLNTQYF

J: TRBJ2-3
V: TRBV4-1
CDR3: CASSRGEPDTQYF

J: TRBJ1-4
V: TRBV27
CDR3: CASRIGVGVAEKLFF

J: TRBJ2-3
V: TRBV3-1
CDR3: CASSPASLLGADTQYF

J: TRBJ2-6
V: TRBV3-1
CDR3: CASSQERASSGANVLTF

J: TRBJ2-3
V: TRBV7-9
CDR3: CASRPGTGDTDTQYF

J: TRBJ1-2
V: TRBV2
CDR3: CASSEAWDRDYGYTF

J: TRBJ2-1
V: TRBV7-9
CDR3: CASSLEVSPTNNEQFF

J: TRBJ2-3
V: TRBV15
CDR3: CATSRDSGFPDTQYF

J: TRBJ1-1
V: TRBV24-1
CDR3: CAAGTRGTEAFF

J: TRBJ1-1
V: TRBV13
CDR3: CASSFGPGPVGEAFF

J: TRBJ2-7
V: TRBV30
CDR3: CAWSLPTGGWYEQYF

J: TRBJ2-5
V: TRBV29-1
CDR3: CSVEVRGFEETQYF

J: TRBJ2-3
V: TRBV5-6
CDR3: CASSLGPSDTQYF

J: TRBJ2-1
V: TRBV4-1
CDR3: CASTYDARPQGNEQFF

J: TRBJ1-1
V: TRBV4-3
CDR3: CASSQDGVGTEAFF

J: TRBJ2-7
V: TRBV12-3/TRBV12-4
CDR3: CASRSGTGVVGEQYF

J: TRBJ2-3
V: TRBV24-1
CDR3: CATSAARGTDTQYF

J: TRBJ2-6
V: TRBV4-3
CDR3: CASSQERGSGGTEANVLTF

J: TRBJ2-3
V: TRBV12-3/TRBV12-4
CDR3: CASSLQRGAFTDTQYF

J: TRBJ2-2
V: TRBV20-1
CDR3: CSACLPGLTITGELFF